This is a list of T cell receptor beta chains from one sample in a study of early T cells in non-severe SARS-CoV-2 infection. TCRdb re-called the 5' RACE reads with MiXCR, one entry per CDR3 protein. The data hold 20,000 to 25,000 distinct CDR3 sequences, with approximately 5% observed a single time. Sequenced: whole blood. The source of these receptors is an adult who was a healthcare worker with PCR-confirmed SARS-CoV-2 infection or an uninfected control (not recorded which). Both conserved end residues are part of each CDR3. The order of the fields is J gene, V gene, clone size, D gene, CDR3 protein, CDR3 DNA. D genes are given only for firm matches. Only part of the rows carry a size: once, few, many, or a class if the clone is expanded.

J gene: TRBJ2-1
V gene: TRBV6-4
clone size: .
D gene: TRBD2
CDR3 protein: CASSRGSGGTLDNEQFF
CDR3 DNA: TGTGCCAGCAGCCGGGGTAGCGGGGGGACTCTGGACAATGAGCAGTTCTTC

J gene: TRBJ1-5
V gene: TRBV19
clone size: .
D gene: .
CDR3 protein: CASNLGGAMNQPQHF
CDR3 DNA: TGTGCCAGTAACCTGGGGGGGGCGATGAATCAGCCCCAGCATTTT

J gene: TRBJ2-7
V gene: TRBV5-6
clone size: medium-sized
D gene: .
CDR3 protein: CASSWDTGSYEQYF
CDR3 DNA: TGTGCCAGCAGCTGGGACACGGGCTCCTACGAGCAGTACTTC

J gene: TRBJ2-1
V gene: TRBV6-6
clone size: many
D gene: .
CDR3 protein: CASRVAANNEQFF
CDR3 DNA: TGTGCCAGCAGGGTAGCGGCAAACAATGAGCAGTTCTTC

J gene: TRBJ2-3
V gene: TRBV6-1
clone size: .
D gene: TRBD2
CDR3 protein: CASSSGGDQLAQYF
CDR3 DNA: TGTGCCAGCAGTTCCGGGGGGGACCAACTTGCGCAGTATTTT

J gene: TRBJ2-1
V gene: TRBV7-2
clone size: once
D gene: .
CDR3 protein: CASSLRRNSYNEQFF
CDR3 DNA: TGTGCCAGCAGCTTGCGTCGGAACTCCTACAATGAGCAGTTCTTC

J gene: TRBJ1-1
V gene: TRBV6-1
clone size: medium-sized
D gene: .
CDR3 protein: CASSEKLQGTEAFF
CDR3 DNA: TGTGCCAGCAGTGAGAAGTTGCAGGGAACTGAAGCTTTCTTT

J gene: TRBJ2-7
V gene: TRBV3-1
clone size: many
D gene: TRBD2
CDR3 protein: CASSQGTSGGYEQYF
CDR3 DNA: TGTGCCAGCAGCCAAGGAACTAGCGGGGGCTACGAGCAGTACTTC

J gene: TRBJ2-2
V gene: TRBV28
clone size: many
D gene: .
CDR3 protein: CASKTNTGELFF
CDR3 DNA: TGTGCCAGCAAAACCAACACCGGGGAGCTGTTTTTT

J gene: TRBJ1-5
V gene: TRBV2
clone size: many
D gene: TRBD1
CDR3 protein: CANKPQGETYSNQPQHF
CDR3 DNA: TGTGCCAACAAACCTCAGGGGGAGACTTATAGCAATCAGCCCCAGCATTTT

J gene: TRBJ2-2
V gene: TRBV28
clone size: many
D gene: TRBD1
CDR3 protein: CASSPIDRDAGELFF
CDR3 DNA: TGTGCCAGCAGCCCTATCGACAGGGACGCCGGGGAGCTGTTTTTT

J gene: TRBJ2-5
V gene: TRBV4-2
clone size: .
D gene: TRBD1
CDR3 protein: CASSQDRQGEETQYF
CDR3 DNA: TGTGCCAGCAGCCAAGATAGACAGGGGGAAGAGACCCAGTACTTC

J gene: TRBJ1-4
V gene: TRBV28
clone size: many
D gene: .
CDR3 protein: CASSTGRGRIF
CDR3 DNA: TGTGCCAGCAGTACCGGACGGGGGCGAATTTTT

J gene: TRBJ2-1
V gene: TRBV7-9
clone size: medium-sized
D gene: TRBD1
CDR3 protein: CASSLSDRGNEQFF
CDR3 DNA: TGTGCCAGCAGCTTATCGGACAGGGGGAATGAGCAGTTCTTC

J gene: TRBJ2-2
V gene: TRBV29-1
clone size: many
D gene: .
CDR3 protein: CSARGVGELFF
CDR3 DNA: TGCAGCGCAAGGGGTGTCGGGGAGCTGTTTTTT

J gene: TRBJ1-1
V gene: TRBV7-9
clone size: .
D gene: .
CDR3 protein: CASSLGARGNTEAFF
CDR3 DNA: TGTGCCAGCAGCTTAGGGGCACGGGGGAACACTGAAGCCTTCTTT

J gene: TRBJ1-2
V gene: TRBV18
clone size: .
D gene: .
CDR3 protein: CASSPSDTDGHYGYTF
CDR3 DNA: TGTGCCAGCTCACCCTCGGACACCGACGGGCATTATGGCTACACCTTC

J gene: TRBJ2-7
V gene: TRBV20-1
clone size: .
D gene: .
CDR3 protein: CSASVGGPYEQYF
CDR3 DNA: TGCAGTGCTTCCGTGGGGGGTCCCTACGAGCAGTACTTC

J gene: TRBJ2-3
V gene: TRBV7-2
clone size: many
D gene: TRBD1
CDR3 protein: CASSLESGGAGTDTQYF
CDR3 DNA: TGTGCCAGCAGCTTGGAGTCAGGGGGCGCGGGCACAGATACGCAGTATTTT

J gene: TRBJ2-3
V gene: TRBV29-1
clone size: many
D gene: TRBD2
CDR3 protein: CSARPGLAGFDTQYF
CDR3 DNA: TGCAGCGCCCGGCCGGGCCTAGCGGGGTTCGATACGCAGTATTTT

J gene: TRBJ1-1
V gene: TRBV28
clone size: .
D gene: TRBD1
CDR3 protein: CASSKQGTGLTEAFF
CDR3 DNA: TGTGCCAGCAGTAAACAGGGGACAGGGCTCACTGAAGCTTTCTTT

J gene: TRBJ2-2
V gene: TRBV11-2
clone size: .
D gene: .
CDR3 protein: CASSPGTWETNTGELFF
CDR3 DNA: TGTGCCAGCAGCCCTGGGACATGGGAGACGAACACCGGGGAGCTGTTTTTT

J gene: TRBJ1-1
V gene: TRBV7-9
clone size: many
D gene: .
CDR3 protein: CASSLVYREAFF
CDR3 DNA: TGTGCCAGCAGCTTAGTGTACAGAGAAGCTTTCTTT

J gene: TRBJ2-2
V gene: TRBV20-1
clone size: many
D gene: .
CDR3 protein: CSAQVTAGELFF
CDR3 DNA: TGCAGTGCCCAGGTCACGGCCGGGGAGCTGTTTTTT

J gene: TRBJ2-3
V gene: TRBV7-9
clone size: many
D gene: TRBD2
CDR3 protein: CASSLSGTSVTDTQYF
CDR3 DNA: TGTGCCAGCAGCTTATCTGGGACTAGCGTCACAGATACGCAGTATTTT

J gene: TRBJ1-5
V gene: TRBV10-3
clone size: .
D gene: TRBD1
CDR3 protein: CAITGGADQPQHF
CDR3 DNA: TGTGCCATCACAGGGGGCGCCGATCAGCCCCAGCATTTT

J gene: TRBJ2-5
V gene: TRBV25-1
clone size: few
D gene: .
CDR3 protein: CASSPLQGGVETQYF
CDR3 DNA: TGTGCCAGCAGTCCTTTACAGGGAGGGGTAGAGACCCAGTACTTC

J gene: TRBJ2-2
V gene: TRBV7-2
clone size: medium-sized
D gene: TRBD2
CDR3 protein: CASSLESLAGTGELFF
CDR3 DNA: TGTGCCAGCAGCTTAGAGAGTCTAGCGGGGACCGGGGAGCTGTTTTTT

J gene: TRBJ2-7
V gene: TRBV7-2
clone size: few
D gene: .
CDR3 protein: CASSLALVTRAYYEQYF
CDR3 DNA: TGTGCCAGCAGCTTAGCGCTTGTAACCAGGGCCTACTACGAGCAGTACTTC

J gene: TRBJ2-1
V gene: TRBV6-5
clone size: many
D gene: TRBD2
CDR3 protein: CASSPGRGGNEQFF
CDR3 DNA: TGTGCCAGCAGCCCCGGGAGGGGGGGCAATGAGCAGTTCTTC

J gene: TRBJ2-7
V gene: TRBV28
clone size: .
D gene: .
CDR3 protein: CASSRVPTYEQYF
CDR3 DNA: TGTGCCAGCAGCAGAGTCCCCACCTACGAGCAGTACTTC

J gene: TRBJ2-2
V gene: TRBV5-1
clone size: many
D gene: TRBD2
CDR3 protein: CASSFSGLAGTGELFF
CDR3 DNA: TGCGCCAGCAGCTTCTCCGGACTAGCGGGCACCGGGGAGCTGTTTTTT

J gene: TRBJ1-5
V gene: TRBV20-1
clone size: few
D gene: TRBD1
CDR3 protein: CSARDITDRGIQPQHF
CDR3 DNA: TGCAGTGCTAGAGATATCACGGACAGGGGGATACAGCCCCAGCATTTT